This TCR beta chain was observed in a study of T-cell reconstitution after alpha-beta-depleted transplantation in children. During its preparation, the TCRbeta library received unique molecular identifiers. TCRdb itself ran the PCR reads through MiXCR, one entry per CDR3 protein. This table holds 400,000 to 500,000 distinct CDR3 sequences, about a tenth found once. This clonotype was observed a handful of times. This CDR3 region has 13 residues. CDR1 is MNHNS and CDR2 is SASEGT in the germline V gene. The ends were cut back, 2 bases at V and 6 bases at J, with 11 bases in the middle. The clonotype originates from a human donor who donated a stem cell graft to a child with acute myeloid leukemia. The source was PBMCs from the stem cell graft donor, collected from the stem cell graft. The gene calls are TRBV6-1 and TRBJ2-7; the D gene is possibly TRBD2 (5 bases). CDR3 sequence: CASSESGFVEQYV. The CDR3 DNA reads TGTGCCAGCAGTGAAAGCGGATTTGTCGAGCAGTACGTC.